This T cell receptor beta chain was recorded in a study of cytomegalovirus exposure and HLA in healthy donors. PCR employed 60 Vbeta and 13 Jbeta primers. Sequencing was performed with immunoSEQ multiplex PCR; in TCRdb, only in-frame clones are kept and a portion is missing. This table holds around 100,000 clones. CDR1 is MGHRA, CDR2 YSYEKL, per germline. V was shortened by 1 base and J by 3 bases, with 13 bases between the two germline ends. The CDR3 runs 15 residues. Sequencing was carried out using PBMCs. The sequence was obtained from a woman aged 25-40 years in good health and CMV-seronegative. This rearrangement joins TRBV4-1 to TRBJ2-7; D is perhaps TRBD1 (6 bases). The CDR3 DNA sequence: TGCGCCAGCAGCCAAGGGCCGGACAGACGCTACGAGCAGTACTTC. Translating gives CASSQGPDRRYEQYF.